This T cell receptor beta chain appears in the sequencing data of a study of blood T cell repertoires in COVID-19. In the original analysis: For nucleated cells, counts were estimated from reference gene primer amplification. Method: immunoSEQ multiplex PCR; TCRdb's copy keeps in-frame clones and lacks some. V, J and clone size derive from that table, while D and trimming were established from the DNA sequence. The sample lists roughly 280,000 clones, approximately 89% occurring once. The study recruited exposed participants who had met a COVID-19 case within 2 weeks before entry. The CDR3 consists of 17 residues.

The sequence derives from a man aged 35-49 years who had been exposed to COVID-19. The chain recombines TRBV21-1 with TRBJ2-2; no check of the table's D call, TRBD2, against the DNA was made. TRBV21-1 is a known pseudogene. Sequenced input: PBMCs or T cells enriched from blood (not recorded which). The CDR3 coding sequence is TGTGCCAGCAGCAAAGCCGGACTAGCGGGAGGGTCCGGGGAGCTGTTTTTT. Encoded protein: CASSKAGLAGGSGELFF.